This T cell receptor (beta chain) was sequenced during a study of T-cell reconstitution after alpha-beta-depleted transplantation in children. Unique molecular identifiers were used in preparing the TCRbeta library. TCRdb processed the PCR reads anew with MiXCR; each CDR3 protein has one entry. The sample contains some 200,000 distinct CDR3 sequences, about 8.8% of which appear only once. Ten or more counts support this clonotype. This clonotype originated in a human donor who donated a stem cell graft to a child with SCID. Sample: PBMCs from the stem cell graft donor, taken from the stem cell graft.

The CDR3 loop reads CASSLEGRGLMGGYTF. CDR3 coding DNA: TGCGCCAGCAGCTTGGAGGGCCGCGGTCTTATGGGTGGCTACACCTTC. V usage is TRBV5-1 and J usage is TRBJ1-2; D is uncertain. V lost 0 bases, J lost 7 bases, and 19 bases lay in between. Germline V lookup: CDR1 SGHRS, CDR2 YFSETQ. The CDR3 consists of 16 residues.